The next 10 T cell receptor beta chains were all read from a single sample in a study of CD8+CD57+ T cells in acquired aplastic anemia. Genomic DNA served as template for TCR beta VDJ and CDR3 profiling. TCRdb redid the calling of the reads with MiXCR, one entry per CDR3 protein. Altogether about 180,000 distinct CDR3 sequences are present, under 55% being singletons, with the ten largest covering around 2.7%. Sequenced sample: sorted CD4+, CD8+, or CD8+CD57+ T cells (not recorded which) from PBMCs. The receptors derive from a human donor in good health.

The chain employs TRBV5-8 and TRBJ1-2; D gene ambiguous. The CDR3 extends over 13 amino acids. Trimming stripped 3 bases from V and 10 bases from J, with 16 bases between. Germline V gene data show CDR1 as SGHTS and CDR2 as YDEGEE. The CDR3 is CASSSGRLGDYTF. The CDR3, as DNA: TGTGCCAGCAGCTCGGGCCGACTCGGTGACTACACCTTC.

Many counts were recorded for this clonotype. This chain joins TRBV6-1 and TRBJ2-7, with TRBD2 as a possible D gene (6 bases). V was cut by 5 bases and J by 4 bases, with 15 bases left in between. Germline CDR1 MNHNS, CDR2 SASEGT. This CDR3 is 14 amino acids long. The CDR3 loop reads CASSTTSGSYEQYF. CDR3 DNA: TGTGCCAGCAGTACAACCAGCGGGTCTTACGAGCAGTACTTC.

This clonotype came up a few times. V is TRBV10-3 and J is TRBJ1-2; D remains unclear. The length of the CDR3 is 13 residues. The germline V and J ends were trimmed by 7 bases and 6 bases, with 15 bases remaining between them. CDR1 and CDR2 (germline): ENHRY, SYGVKD. Written as DNA, the CDR3 is TGTGCCATCACCGAAGACGGGGTAAATGGCTACACCTTC. This gives the protein CAITEDGVNGYTF.

This clonotype was seen more than once but under ten times. J is TRBJ2-7 and V is TRBV20-1; TRBD1 aligns across 8 bases. The CDR3 has 11 residues. Per germline, CDR1 DFQATT and CDR2 SNEGSKA (reference sequence). V dropped 6 bases and J dropped 6; count of bases not matched to a gene: 4. The CDR3 coding sequence is TGCAGTGCCCACGACAGGGGCGAGCAGTACTTC. This encodes CSAHDRGEQYF.

This clonotype was recorded at least ten times. V and J are TRBV2 and TRBJ2-3, with D maybe TRBD1 (6 bases). V was shortened by 7 bases and J by 11 bases, with 22 bases between the two germline ends. The CDR3 is 14 residues long. The germline gives CDR1 SNHLY, CDR2 FYNNEI. Here the CDR3 DNA reads TGTGCCAGCATTCGGGACACGGCCACAGTAGTGCAGTATTTT. As protein: CASIRDTATVVQYF.

This chain links TRBV2 with TRBJ2-3; unclear D gene. The V end was cut by 8 bases, the J end by 7 bases, with 7 bases between. Per the germline V gene, CDR1 is SNHLY and CDR2 is FYNNEI. The CDR3 is 10 residues long. The CDR3 reads CASAIHTQYF. The CDR3 region has the DNA TGTGCCAGCGCGATCCATACGCAGTATTTT. The entire variable domain, with the rest obtained from reference TRBV2 and TRBJ2-3, is as follows: EPEVTQTPSHQVTQMGQEVILRCVPISNHLYFYWYRQILGQKVEFLVSFYNNEISEKSEIFDDQFSVERPDGSNFTLKIRSTKLEDSAMYFCASAIHTQYFGPGTRLTVL.

V is TRBV12-3 or TRBV12-4 and J is TRBJ1-1; D is unclear. Trimming removed 4 bases from V and 5 bases from J, with 8 bases in between. The CDR3 consists of 12 residues. The CDR3 sequence is CASSYSGTEAFF. The CDR3 DNA is TGTGCCAGCAGTTACTCCGGGACTGAAGCTTTCTTT.

V and J are TRBV7-9 and TRBJ2-7; 7 bases match TRBD1. CDR3 length: 14 amino acids. Germline V CDR1 and CDR2: SEHNR, FQNEAQ (reference sequence). V lost 3 bases, J lost 1 base, and 3 bases stayed unmatched. The CDR3 here is CASSFDRVSYEQYF. CDR3 nucleotides: TGTGCCAGCAGCTTCGACAGGGTTTCCTACGAGCAGTACTTC.

The V and J genes are TRBV20-1 and TRBJ2-5; tentatively, D is TRBD2 (6 bases). V was trimmed by 5 bases and J by 7 bases, leaving 8 bases between them. The V gene's germline CDR1 is DFQATT and CDR2 SNEGSKA (reference sequence). The CDR3 runs 10 residues. CDR3 bases: TGCAGTGCTCGGCGGGGGACCCAGTACTTC. Its translation is CSARRGTQYF.

V is TRBV19 and J is TRBJ2-2; tentatively, D is TRBD2 (6 bases). The germline V gene has CDR1 LNHDA and CDR2 SQIVND (reference sequence). V lost 9 bases to trimming and J lost 9 bases, with 20 bases between them. CDR3 length equals 14 residues. The CDR3 region is CASSNTGGQRELFF. The CDR3 region has the DNA TGTGCCAGCAGCAACACAGGAGGGCAACGGGAGCTGTTTTTT.